There are many counts of the clone carrying this TCR beta chain. Its antigen is undetermined. The data are from a study of T cells in Graves' hyperthyroidism and ophthalmopathy. The wider study: Peripheral blood samples were taken at initial diagnosis, prior to any treatment. General study findings and limits: Ophthalmopathy, which appeared later, was predicted by the model a median roughly 6.5 months before onset.

Looked up from germline, CDR1 is MDHEN and CDR2 is SYDVKM. V trimming: 4 bases; J trimming: 9 bases; junction bases outside the gene matches: 12. The CDR3 is 15 amino acids. Authors of the study amplified TCR beta CDR3 regions from RNA transcripts. An initial round of RT-PCR targeting the TCR CDR3 relied on the HTBI primer set. MiXCR, applied by TCRdb to the multiplex PCR reads, yields one record per CDR3 protein. The sample lists 620,000 or so distinct CDR3 sequences, around 15% seen once, with about 12% in the top ten. Sequencing was carried out using blood. The clonotype originates from a woman aged 45-60 years with Graves' ophthalmopathy. This sequence joins TRBV28 and TRBJ2-7, with 10 bases that match TRBD1. The CDR3 DNA is TGTGCCAGCAGTTCTCCGGGGACAGGGGTTTTAGTGCAGTACTTC. It codes for CASSSPGTGVLVQYF.